This T cell receptor (beta chain) was captured by sequencing in a study of T cells in Graves' hyperthyroidism and ophthalmopathy. As for the study in general: Prior to any treatment, at the point of initial diagnosis, peripheral blood was collected. Study observations and caveats: Blood samples included most of the expanded thyroid clonotypes exceeding 0.001.

The investigators amplified TCR beta CDR3 regions from RNA transcripts. Using the HTBI primer set, a first-round RT-PCR was run on the TCR CDR3. TCRdb processed the multiplex PCR reads anew with MiXCR; each CDR3 protein has one entry. The sample has a few hundred thousand distinct CDR3 sequences, about 19% seen once. Germline V gene data show CDR1 as LNHNV and CDR2 as YYDKDF (reference sequence). V gave up 6 bases and J gave up 4 bases; unmatched junction bases: 13. The CDR3 spans 17 residues. In this sample, this clonotype turned up a few times. Its antigen remains unknown. The rearrangement uses TRBV15 and TRBJ2-7; 12 bases map to TRBD2. Sequenced sample: blood. The clonotype originates from a middle-aged man with Graves' ophthalmopathy. The CDR3 here is CATSKTPGLAGSYEQYF. In nucleotides, the CDR3 is TGTGCCACCAGTAAAACTCCGGGACTAGCGGGTTCTTACGAGCAGTACTTC.